Listed here are 9 T cell receptor beta chains from one sample, sequenced in a study of Graves' ophthalmopathy and Graves' hyperthyroidism. RNA served as the template for amplifying TCR beta CDR3 regions. HTBI-primed first-round RT-PCR preceded second-round multiplex PCR. MiXCR was run by TCRdb on the multiplex PCR reads, yielding one entry per CDR3 protein. This table holds approximately 640,000 distinct CDR3 sequences, just over 40% found once. Source material: peripheral blood. Receptor source: an adult man with Graves' ophthalmopathy.

In the case of this clonotype: This may be a read error: a much more frequent sequence differs by one nucleotide. The chain combines TRBV7-9 with TRBJ2-5; D may be TRBD2 (6 bases). CDR3 size: 15 residues. From germline, CDR1 is SEHNR and CDR2 FQNEAQ (reference sequence). CDR3 region: CASGLFGGKDETQYF. CDR3 bases: TGTGCCAGCGGCTTATTTGGGGGGAAGGACGAGACCCAGTACTTC. The full variable domain, in which reference TRBV7-9 and TRBJ2-5 provide the parts outside the CDR3, is DTGVSQNPRHKITKRGQNVTFRCDPISEHNRLYWYRQTLGQGPEFLTYFQNEAQLEKSRLLSDRFSAERPKGSFSTLEIQRTEQGDSAMYLCASGLFGGKDETQYFGPGTRLLVL.

V gene TRBV7-2 combines with J gene TRBJ2-7; 7 nucleotides match TRBD1. Germline lookup yields CDR1 SGHTA and CDR2 FQGNSA. This CDR3 contains 14 residues. V lost 5 bases and J lost 3; bases outside the gene matches: 7. DNA for the CDR3: TGTGCCAGCAGCCGCGGTCCAGGGGGCTACGAGCAGTACTTC. Translated: CASSRGPGGYEQYF.

The chain combines TRBV19 with TRBJ1-3; 7 bases fit TRBD1. The trim removed 4 bases at V and 0 bases at J, leaving 6 bases unmatched. CDR1 LNHDA and CDR2 SQIVND come from the germline V gene (reference sequence). The length of the CDR3 is 16 residues. The CDR3 sequence: CASSTPGQFSGNTIYF. Here the CDR3 DNA reads TGTGCCAGTAGTACCCCGGGACAGTTCTCTGGAAACACCATATATTTT.

This clonotype appeared many times. J is TRBJ2-5 and V is TRBV29-1; D may be TRBD1 (5 bases). The CDR3 has 13 amino acids. CDR1 is SQVTM, CDR2 ANQGSEA, per germline. Trimming shortened V by 7 bases and J by 1 base, and 13 bases separated the two germline ends. The CDR3 bases are TGCAGCGGTGTGCCAGGGTTCCAAGAGACCCAGTACTTC. This codes for CSGVPGFQETQYF.

This chain joins TRBV20-1 and TRBJ2-2; 7 positions agree with TRBD2. V shed 3 bases, J shed 7 bases, and the junction held 5 bases outside the gene matches. Per the germline V gene, CDR1 is DFQATT and CDR2 is SNEGSKA (reference sequence). The CDR3 is 13 amino acids. The CDR3 sequence is CSASRSGDGELFF. CDR3 in DNA: TGCAGTGCTAGCCGGAGCGGGGACGGGGAGCTGTTTTTT.

This clonotype showed up many times. The chain combines TRBV7-9 with TRBJ1-1; the match to TRBD1 covers 10 bases. There are 17 residues in the CDR3. Germline assignment: CDR1 SEHNR and CDR2 FQNEAQ (reference sequence). After removal of 6 bases from V and 0 bases from J, the junction contained 10 bases not matched to a gene. CDR3 DNA: TGTGCCAGCAGAACGGACAGGGGGGAGGTTGTGAACACTGAAGCTTTCTTT. Protein sequence: CASRTDRGEVVNTEAFF.

This clonotype was recorded many times. The chain joins TRBV12-3 or TRBV12-4 to TRBJ1-1; D gene unclear. This CDR3 comprises 13 residues. V was cut by 6 bases and J by 1 base, with 9 bases left in between. The CDR3 spells CASSPTWNTEAFF. The CDR3 DNA sequence: TGTGCCAGCAGCCCAACTTGGAACACTGAAGCTTTCTTT.

Comments on this clonotype: The junction departs from germline at one end; a sequencing error may be responsible. The chain couples TRBV10-3 to TRBJ2-2; D gene unclear. The CDR3 spans 13 residues. CDR1 ENHRY and CDR2 SYGVKD come from the germline V gene. Written as DNA, the CDR3 is TGTGCCAGCAGTTACTTAGCCCCCGGGGAGCTGTTTTTT. Its protein is CASSYLAPGELFF.

A remark on this clonotype: This could be a read error, since a much larger clone is one nucleotide away. This chain connects TRBV19 to TRBJ1-5, with TRBD1 as a possible D gene (6 bases). The CDR3 has 16 amino acids. Germline CDR1 and CDR2: LNHDA and SQIVND (reference sequence). The CDR3 nucleotides read TGTGCCAGTAGTATAGAAATGGGGGCCTTTAATCAGCTCCAGCATTTT. It specifies CASSIEMGAFNQLQHF.